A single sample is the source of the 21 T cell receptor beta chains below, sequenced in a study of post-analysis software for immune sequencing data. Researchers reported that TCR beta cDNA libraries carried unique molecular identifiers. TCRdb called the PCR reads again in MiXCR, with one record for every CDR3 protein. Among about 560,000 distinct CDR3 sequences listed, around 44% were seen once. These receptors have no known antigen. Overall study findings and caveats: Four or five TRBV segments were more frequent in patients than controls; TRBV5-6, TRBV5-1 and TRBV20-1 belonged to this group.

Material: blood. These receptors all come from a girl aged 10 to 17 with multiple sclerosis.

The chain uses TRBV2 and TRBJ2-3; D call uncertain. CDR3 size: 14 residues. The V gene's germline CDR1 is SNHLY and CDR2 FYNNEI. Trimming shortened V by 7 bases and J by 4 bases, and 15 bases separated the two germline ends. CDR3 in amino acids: CASTAPGEADTQYF. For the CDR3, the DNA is TGTGCCAGCACGGCCCCCGGCGAAGCAGATACGCAGTATTTT.

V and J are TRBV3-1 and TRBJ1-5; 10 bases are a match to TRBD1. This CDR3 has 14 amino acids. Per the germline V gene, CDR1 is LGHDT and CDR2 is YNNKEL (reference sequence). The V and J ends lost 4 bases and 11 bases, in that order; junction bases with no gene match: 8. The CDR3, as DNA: TGTGCCAGCAGCCCCGGGGACAGGGGAATGTCCCAGCATTTT. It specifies CASSPGDRGMSQHF.

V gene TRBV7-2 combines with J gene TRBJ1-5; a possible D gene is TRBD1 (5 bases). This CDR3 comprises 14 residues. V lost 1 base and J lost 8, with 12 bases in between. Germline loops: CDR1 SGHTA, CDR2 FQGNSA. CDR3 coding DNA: TGTGCCAGCAGCTTAGGGACCGGGGGGGAGCCCCAGCATTTT. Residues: CASSLGTGGEPQHF.

The CDR3: CSAPSSDLTYNEQFF. The CDR3 DNA reads TGCAGTGCTCCCTCTAGCGACTTGACCTACAATGAGCAGTTCTTC. The V gene is TRBV20-1, the J gene TRBJ2-1, with a possible D match to TRBD2 (6 bases). This CDR3 is 15 amino acids long. The V gene lost 5 bases and the J gene lost 2 bases, with 16 bases spanning the gap. Germline CDR1 is DFQATT and CDR2 is SNEGSKA (reference sequence).

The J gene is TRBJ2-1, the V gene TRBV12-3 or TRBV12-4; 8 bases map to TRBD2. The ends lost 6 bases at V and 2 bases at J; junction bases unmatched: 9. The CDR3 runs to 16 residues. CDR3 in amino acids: CASSPRVAGPYNEQFF. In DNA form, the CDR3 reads TGTGCCAGCAGCCCTCGGGTAGCGGGACCCTACAATGAGCAGTTCTTC.

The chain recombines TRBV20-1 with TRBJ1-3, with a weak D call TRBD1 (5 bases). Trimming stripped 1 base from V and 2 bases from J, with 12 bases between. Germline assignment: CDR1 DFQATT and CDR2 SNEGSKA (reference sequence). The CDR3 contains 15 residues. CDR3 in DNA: TGCAGTGCTAGAGGAGACAGTTATACTGGAAACACCATATATTTT. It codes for CSARGDSYTGNTIYF.

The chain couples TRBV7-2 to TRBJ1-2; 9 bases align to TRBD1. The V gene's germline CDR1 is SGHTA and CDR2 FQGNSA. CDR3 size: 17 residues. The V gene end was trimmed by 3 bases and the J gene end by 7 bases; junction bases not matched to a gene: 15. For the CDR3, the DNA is TGTGCCAGCAGCTTTCTCGCTTACCAGGACAGGGGAGGTGGCTACACCTTC. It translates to CASSFLAYQDRGGGYTF.

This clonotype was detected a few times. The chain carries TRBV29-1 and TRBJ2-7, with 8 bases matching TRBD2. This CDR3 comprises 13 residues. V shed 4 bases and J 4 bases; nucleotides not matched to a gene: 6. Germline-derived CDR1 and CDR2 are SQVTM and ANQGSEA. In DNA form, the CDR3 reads TGCAGCGTTGCCGGGAGGGCCAGGTACGAGCAGTACTTC. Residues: CSVAGRARYEQYF.

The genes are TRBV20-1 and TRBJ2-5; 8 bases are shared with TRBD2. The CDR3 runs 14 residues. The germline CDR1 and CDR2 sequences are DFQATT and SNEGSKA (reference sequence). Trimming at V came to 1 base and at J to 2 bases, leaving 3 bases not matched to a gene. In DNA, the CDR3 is TGCAGTGCTAGAGGGCAGCGGGGGCAAGAGACCCAGTACTTC. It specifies CSARGQRGQETQYF.

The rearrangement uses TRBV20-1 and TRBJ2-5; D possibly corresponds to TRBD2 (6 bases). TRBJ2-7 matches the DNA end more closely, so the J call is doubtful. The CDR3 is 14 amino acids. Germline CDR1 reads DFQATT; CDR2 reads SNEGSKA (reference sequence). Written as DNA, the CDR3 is TGCAGTGCTTTGGCCGGGACTTGGATCTACGAGCAGTACTTC. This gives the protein CSALAGTWIYEQYF.

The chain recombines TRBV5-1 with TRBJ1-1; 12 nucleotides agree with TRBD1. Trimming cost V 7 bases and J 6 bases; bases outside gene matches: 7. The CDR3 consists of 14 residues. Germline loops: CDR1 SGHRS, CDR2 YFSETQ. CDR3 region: CASGTGTGGSEAFF. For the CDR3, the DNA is TGCGCCAGCGGTACCGGGACAGGGGGCTCTGAAGCTTTCTTT.

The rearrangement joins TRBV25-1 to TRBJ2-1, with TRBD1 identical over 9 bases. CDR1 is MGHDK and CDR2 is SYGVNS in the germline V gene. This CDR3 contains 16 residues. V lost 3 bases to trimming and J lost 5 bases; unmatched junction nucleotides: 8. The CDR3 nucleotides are TGTGCCAGCAGTGAGCCAACAGGGGGCACCGACAATGAGCAGTTCTTC. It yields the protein CASSEPTGGTDNEQFF.

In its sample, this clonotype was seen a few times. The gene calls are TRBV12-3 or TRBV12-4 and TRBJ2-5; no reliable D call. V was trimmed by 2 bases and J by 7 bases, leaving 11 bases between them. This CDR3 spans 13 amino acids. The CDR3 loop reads CASSLSVIGTQYF. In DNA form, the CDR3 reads TGTGCCAGCAGTTTATCAGTAATTGGGACCCAGTACTTC.

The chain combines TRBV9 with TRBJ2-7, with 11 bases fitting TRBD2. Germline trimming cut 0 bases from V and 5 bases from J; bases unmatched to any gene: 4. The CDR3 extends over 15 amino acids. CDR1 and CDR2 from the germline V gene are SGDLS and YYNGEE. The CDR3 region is CASSVGELAGDEQYF. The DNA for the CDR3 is TGTGCCAGCAGCGTAGGAGAACTAGCGGGAGACGAGCAGTACTTC.

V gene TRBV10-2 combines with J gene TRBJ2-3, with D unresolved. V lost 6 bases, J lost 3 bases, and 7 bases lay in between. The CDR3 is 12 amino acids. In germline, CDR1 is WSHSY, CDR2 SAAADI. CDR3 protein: CASRIGTDTQYF. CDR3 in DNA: TGCGCCAGCAGGATAGGAACAGATACGCAGTATTTT.

DNA of the CDR3: TGTGCCAGCAGTACGAGACAGAGCACAGATACGCAGTATTTT. Amino acids: CASSTRQSTDTQYF. The chain employs TRBV12-3 or TRBV12-4 and TRBJ2-3, with D possibly TRBD1 on 5 matching bases. V dropped 5 bases and J dropped 0 bases, with 9 bases sitting between them. This CDR3 is built from 14 residues.

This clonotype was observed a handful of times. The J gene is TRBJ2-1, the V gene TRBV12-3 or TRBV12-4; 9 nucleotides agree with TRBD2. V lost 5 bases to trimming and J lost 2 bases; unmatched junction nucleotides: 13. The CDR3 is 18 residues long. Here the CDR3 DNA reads TGTGCCAGCAGTCTCCCTCGTGGTAGCGGGAGTCCCTACAATGAGCAGTTCTTC. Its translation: CASSLPRGSGSPYNEQFF.

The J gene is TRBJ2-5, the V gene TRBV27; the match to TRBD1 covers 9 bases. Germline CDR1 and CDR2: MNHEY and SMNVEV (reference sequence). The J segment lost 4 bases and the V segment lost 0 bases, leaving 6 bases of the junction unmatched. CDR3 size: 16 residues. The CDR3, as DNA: TGTGCCAGCAGTTTATCGCGACAGGGGGATCGAGAGACCCAGTACTTC. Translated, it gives CASSLSRQGDRETQYF.

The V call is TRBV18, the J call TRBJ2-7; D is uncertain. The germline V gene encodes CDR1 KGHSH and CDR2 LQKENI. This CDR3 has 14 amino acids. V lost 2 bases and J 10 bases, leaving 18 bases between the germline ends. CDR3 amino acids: CASSPGSVREAQYF. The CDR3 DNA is TGTGCCAGCTCACCAGGGTCCGTGAGAGAGGCCCAGTACTTC.

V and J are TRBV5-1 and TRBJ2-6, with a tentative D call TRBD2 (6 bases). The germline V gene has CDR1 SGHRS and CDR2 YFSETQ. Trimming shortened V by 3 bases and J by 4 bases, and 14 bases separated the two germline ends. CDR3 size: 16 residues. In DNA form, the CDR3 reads TGCGCCAGCAGCTCGGGACTCCTTGGGGGGGCCAACGTCCTGACTTTC. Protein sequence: CASSSGLLGGANVLTF.

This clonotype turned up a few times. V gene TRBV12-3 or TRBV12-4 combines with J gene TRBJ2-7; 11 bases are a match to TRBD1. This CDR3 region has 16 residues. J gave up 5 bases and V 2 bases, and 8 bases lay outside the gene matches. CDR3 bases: TGTGCCAGCAGTTTAAGAAAAGGACAGGGGGCCCACGAGCAGTACTTC. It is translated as CASSLRKGQGAHEQYF.